The source of this T cell receptor beta chain is a study of tumor-infiltrating lymphocytes in localized non-small cell lung cancer. The germline gives CDR1 SGHDN, CDR2 FVKESK. The CDR3 contains 15 residues. The V end lost 3 bases, the J end lost 3 bases, and 15 bases lay between the germline ends. TCRdb's table, derived via immunoSEQ multiplex PCR, lists solely in-frame clones and lacks some. The sample has about 21,000 clones; 80% are singletons. The genes are TRBV14 and TRBJ2-7, with unresolved D. Sequences were obtained from lung tumor tissue. This clonotype was obtained from a human donor with non-small cell lung cancer. This CDR3 is CASSHGPALSYEQYF. CDR3 nucleotides: TGTGCCAGCAGCCACGGGCCGGCACTCAGCTACGAGCAGTACTTC. Supplemented by reference TRBV14 and TRBJ2-7, the full variable domain reads EAGVTQFPSHSVIEKGQTVTLRCDPISGHDNLYWYRRVMGKEIKFLLHFVKESKQDESGMPNNRFLAERTGGTYSTLKVQPAELEDSGVYFCASSHGPALSYEQYFGPGTRLTVT.